This T cell receptor beta chain was sequenced for a study of high-grade serous ovarian cancer treatment subgroups. Study-level background: Each sample yielded on average roughly 7,000 unique TCR beta rearrangements from about 15,000 reads. Overall study results and limits: Same-patient tumor repertoires overlapped at about 0.11 to 0.8; different patients barely overlapped.

Tumor samples were obtained before definitive surgery or chemotherapy. Trimming removed 4 bases at V and 0 bases at J, with 10 bases between. The CDR3 sequence is 15 residues long. Germline V CDR1 and CDR2: SGHTA, FQGNSA. Clones were sequenced by immunoSEQ multiplex PCR, and TCRdb holds only the in-frame ones, with some missing. This table has more than 15,000 clones, approximately 71% appearing once. Concerning this clone: Its specificity is unknown.

J is TRBJ1-3 and V is TRBV7-2; D may be TRBD1 (5 bases). The clonotype was recovered from a human donor with high-grade serous ovarian cancer. The specimen sequenced was tumor tissue. CDR3 nucleotide sequence: TGTGCCAGCAGCTGGGACGGCTTCTCTGGAAACACCATATATTTT. Its protein product is CASSWDGFSGNTIYF.